This T cell receptor (beta chain) was documented in a study of T cells in Graves' hyperthyroidism and ophthalmopathy. Germline CDR1 SGDLS, CDR2 YYNGEE. Trimming pared 7 bases from V and 0 bases from J, leaving 17 bases between. The CDR3 loop spans 16 amino acids. The PBMCs studied were ones that came from 9 to 10 ml fresh peripheral blood. From RNA transcripts, TCR beta CDR3 regions were amplified. Initially, a first-round RT-PCR of the TCR CDR3 employed the HTBI primer set. Each CDR3 protein gets one entry after TCRdb re-called the multiplex PCR reads with MiXCR. The repertoire holds some 350,000 distinct CDR3 sequences, with approximately 14% as singletons.

The sequence derives from a woman aged 55-70 years with Graves' ophthalmopathy. J is TRBJ2-1 and V is TRBV9; unclear D gene. Input material: blood. The chain's CDR3 is CASGPAMLSSYNEQFF. The CDR3, as DNA: TGTGCCAGCGGACCTGCGATGCTGAGCTCCTACAATGAGCAGTTCTTC.